This T cell receptor (beta chain) was identified in a study of T cell responses to AZD1222 COVID-19 vaccine (dated by TCRdb to 2020 to 2022). A note on the overall study: A total of around 240 trial participants underwent TCR sequencing, of whom approximately 210 received two doses of AZD1222 and roughly 25 received two doses of the MenACWY control vaccine. Trial participants were enrolled by age into 18-55, 56-69 and 70-plus year subgroups, with about 150, 27 and 61 TCR-sequenced participants respectively. General conclusions and limits of the study: The whole spike protein was spanned by vaccine-associated CD4 TCRs, and dominant responses were seen in regions 160-218 and 743-854. Only 5 to 7 AZD1222 recipients were SARS-CoV-2 seropositive at baseline, limiting conclusions about previously exposed vaccinees. Because no samples from the day 14 peak response were available, repertoires could be characterized only after the peak T cell response. Nearly half of unique spike-specific TCRs reportedly recognized epitopes outside regions mutated in the B.1.351 and B.1.1.7 variants. Spike-specific TCR breadth and depth rose significantly after two AZD1222 doses compared with day 0 and with MenACWY recipients. Participants were mostly white British, with more females than males. The authors suggested clonal diversity may have been underestimated. In the small 56-69-year group, the increase in depth fell short of significance, most likely because of low power.

As to this clone: Its antigen remains undetermined. Base-call qualities are not available, and no considerably larger clone is one nucleotide away.

The CDR3 regions of human TCRbeta chains were analyzed by immunosequencing. The authors processed their data as follows. Repertoire TCRs were checked for matches against a reference library of SARS-CoV-2-specific TCRs that had been generated using the MIRA antigen-specificity platform. Breadth was defined as the fraction of unique TCRs that were SARS-CoV-2-associated. Depth was defined as the fraction of total T cells that were SARS-CoV-2-associated. Using the MIRA data, each spike-specific TCR was assigned both to the spike region to which the TCR was reactive and to a CD4 or CD8 class. Log10-transformed breadth and depth values were compared by one-way ANOVA with Sidak's multiple comparisons tests. The table was pulled from immuneACCESS by TCRdb, which kept in-frame rearrangements only. Such tables lose some clones; where checked, under half of the loss comes from unresolved V genes, and the rest has no known cause. Clone size and the V and J calls come from that table; the DNA yielded D and trimming. The sample table records 95,000 to 100,000 clones; about 89% of these occur just once. The leading ten clones occupy 9.5% to 13% of the sample.

Explained via the paper, the time point label denotes: about 28 days (+/-7) after the second vaccine dose. AZD1222 recipients given second doses at about 4 weeks or at about 12 weeks were pooled, since spike-specific TCR depth and breadth were not found to differ between the two schedules. Vaccinee samples came from UK trials COV001 and COV002, including a single-blind randomized controlled phase 2/3 trial of AZD1222 (ChAdOx1 nCoV-19) in healthy adults. For TCRbeta chain sequencing, PBMC samples from trial participants were taken at day 0 and at day 28 after the second dose. CDR1 and CDR2 are read off the germline V gene as SQVTM and ANQGSEA. From the cysteine through the phenylalanine, the CDR3 covers 14 amino acids. Here the CDR3 DNA is all that survives: 42 bases in frame from base 1. Trimming removed 3 bases from V and 0 bases from J, leaving 9 bases between the germline ends.

The rearranged segments are TRBV29-1 and TRBJ2-1; no D gene call is confident. This TCR was recovered from an adult who received the AZD1222 COVID-19 vaccine. The material was peripheral blood, obtained 28 days after the second AZD1222 dose. The DNA is TGCAGCGTTGAGTTACAGAGCTCCTACAATGAGCAGTTCTTC. Its protein product is CSVELQSSYNEQFF.